The rows below give T cell receptor beta chains drawn from one sample of a study of T-cell reconstitution after alpha-beta-depleted transplantation in children. TCRdb reanalysed the PCR reads using MiXCR and keeps one entry per CDR3 protein. Of some 300,000 distinct CDR3 sequences detected, over 9% appear once; the ten largest clones hold 2% to 3%. Sequencing was performed on PBMCs from the stem cell graft donor, taken from the stem cell graft. The receptors were gathered from a human donor who donated a stem cell graft to a child with acute lymphoblastic leukemia. Each CDR3 is given with its conserved first and last residue. Each record gives: CDR3 protein, CDR3 DNA, clone size, J gene, V gene, D gene. D genes are given only for firm matches. Only some rows state a clone size, as once, few, many or a class for expanded clones.

CDR3: CSARVSGWSSYEQYF
DNA: TGCAGTGCTAGAGTAAGCGGGTGGAGCTCCTACGAGCAGTACTTC
size: few
J: TRBJ2-7
V: TRBV20-1
D: .

CDR3: CASSFRGERYNEQFF
DNA: TGCGCCAGCAGCTTCAGGGGAGAGCGCTACAATGAGCAGTTCTTC
size: .
J: TRBJ2-1
V: TRBV5-1
D: .

CDR3: CARGGTGELFF
DNA: TGTGCCAGAGGGGGCACCGGGGAGCTGTTTTTT
size: .
J: TRBJ2-2
V: TRBV2
D: .

CDR3: CASSYRANTEAFF
DNA: TGTGCCAGTTCCTACAGGGCGAACACTGAAGCTTTCTTT
size: .
J: TRBJ1-1
V: TRBV7-9
D: .

CDR3: CASSTGQGGFPNTEAFF
DNA: TGTGCCAGCAGCACCGGACAGGGCGGTTTTCCAAACACTGAAGCTTTCTTT
size: many
J: TRBJ1-1
V: TRBV9
D: TRBD1

CDR3: CASSLGGDTGELFF
DNA: TGCGCCAGCAGCCTCGGGGGGGACACCGGGGAGCTGTTTTTT
size: many
J: TRBJ2-2
V: TRBV4-1
D: TRBD2

CDR3: CASSLTSGSNTDTQYF
DNA: TGTGCCAGCAGTTTAACTAGCGGGAGTAACACAGATACGCAGTATTTT
size: few
J: TRBJ2-3
V: TRBV12-3/TRBV12-4
D: TRBD2

CDR3: CASRQTYRETDTQYF
DNA: TGTGCCAGCAGACAAACCTACCGGGAGACAGATACGCAGTATTTT
size: few
J: TRBJ2-3
V: TRBV7-3
D: .

CDR3: CSALPQRGTYEQYF
DNA: TGCAGTGCCTTACCGCAGCGGGGTACCTACGAGCAGTACTTC
size: many
J: TRBJ2-7
V: TRBV20-1
D: TRBD2

CDR3: CASSLETSDRFEQFF
DNA: TGTGCCAGCAGCTTAGAGACTAGCGATCGGTTTGAGCAGTTCTTC
size: few
J: TRBJ2-1
V: TRBV7-9
D: TRBD2

CDR3: CASSLGLTYQETQYF
DNA: TGTGCCAGCAGTTTGGGACTTACGTACCAAGAGACCCAGTACTTC
size: .
J: TRBJ2-5
V: TRBV12-3/TRBV12-4
D: .

CDR3: CAIRSSNEQFF
DNA: TGTGCCATCAGATCTAGCAATGAGCAGTTCTTC
size: many
J: TRBJ2-1
V: TRBV7-9
D: .

CDR3: CSSSPGPHSPLHF
DNA: TGTTCCAGCAGCCCCGGTCCCCATTCACCCCTCCACTTT
size: .
J: TRBJ1-6
V: TRBV7-9
D: .

CDR3: CASSQYVAGLTDTQYF
DNA: TGTGCCAGCAGCCAATATGTAGCGGGTCTCACAGATACGCAGTATTTT
size: .
J: TRBJ2-3
V: TRBV14
D: TRBD2

CDR3: CASSQVDGGTGELFF
DNA: TGCGCCAGCAGCCAAGTTGACGGGGGTACCGGGGAGCTGTTTTTT
size: few
J: TRBJ2-2
V: TRBV4-1
D: .

CDR3: CASSLVRRSYEQYF
DNA: TGTGCCAGCAGTTTGGTACGCAGGTCCTACGAGCAGTACTTC
size: .
J: TRBJ2-7
V: TRBV12-3/TRBV12-4
D: .

CDR3: CASSESTAGVGPDTQYF
DNA: TGCGCCAGCAGTGAGTCTACCGCGGGAGTTGGGCCAGATACGCAGTATTTT
size: many
J: TRBJ2-3
V: TRBV10-1
D: TRBD2

CDR3: CASSQVGSGYTF
DNA: TGTGCCAGCAGCCAAGTTGGGAGTGGCTACACCTTC
size: .
J: TRBJ1-2
V: TRBV3-1
D: .

CDR3: CASSLRGGATGANVLTF
DNA: TGTGCCAGCAGCTTACGGGGGGGAGCTACTGGGGCCAACGTCCTGACTTTC
size: few
J: TRBJ2-6
V: TRBV7-2
D: TRBD2

CDR3: CASSLNRGFGNEKLFF
DNA: TGTGCCAGCAGTTTAAACAGGGGGTTTGGTAATGAAAAACTGTTTTTT
size: .
J: TRBJ1-4
V: TRBV12-3/TRBV12-4
D: TRBD1

CDR3: CASSLTAGPLAEAFF
DNA: TGCGCCAGCAGCTTAACGGCAGGCCCACTCGCAGAAGCTTTCTTT
size: many
J: TRBJ1-1
V: TRBV5-1
D: .

CDR3: CSVEVPPGQGPYNEQFF
DNA: TGCAGCGTTGAAGTCCCGCCGGGACAGGGTCCCTACAATGAGCAGTTCTTC
size: few
J: TRBJ2-1
V: TRBV29-1
D: TRBD1

CDR3: CASSLPGSDYGYTF
DNA: TGTGCCAGCAGTTTGCCAGGGTCTGACTATGGCTACACCTTC
size: few
J: TRBJ1-2
V: TRBV12-3/TRBV12-4
D: .

CDR3: CAISESTRRGGYEQYF
DNA: TGTGCCATCAGTGAGTCAACTCGGAGGGGAGGATACGAGCAGTACTTC
size: .
J: TRBJ2-7
V: TRBV10-3
D: .

CDR3: CSVNSGFTDTQYF
DNA: TGCAGCGTTAATAGCGGGTTCACAGATACGCAGTATTTT
size: many
J: TRBJ2-3
V: TRBV29-1
D: TRBD2

CDR3: CASSTTGQETEYF
DNA: TGTGCCAGCAGTACGACGGGACAAGAGACCGAGTACTTC
size: once
J: TRBJ2-5
V: TRBV6-1
D: .

CDR3: CASKDGRAYTGELFF
DNA: TGTGCCAGCAAGGACGGGAGAGCATACACCGGGGAGCTGTTTTTT
size: few
J: TRBJ2-2
V: TRBV2
D: .

CDR3: CASSFGSGGFHEQYF
DNA: TGTGCCAGCAGTTTCGGGTCAGGGGGTTTCCACGAGCAGTACTTC
size: few
J: TRBJ2-7
V: TRBV27
D: TRBD1

CDR3: CASSYSNQPQHF
DNA: TGTGCCAGCAGCTATAGCAATCAGCCCCAGCATTTT
size: many
J: TRBJ1-5
V: TRBV7-9
D: .